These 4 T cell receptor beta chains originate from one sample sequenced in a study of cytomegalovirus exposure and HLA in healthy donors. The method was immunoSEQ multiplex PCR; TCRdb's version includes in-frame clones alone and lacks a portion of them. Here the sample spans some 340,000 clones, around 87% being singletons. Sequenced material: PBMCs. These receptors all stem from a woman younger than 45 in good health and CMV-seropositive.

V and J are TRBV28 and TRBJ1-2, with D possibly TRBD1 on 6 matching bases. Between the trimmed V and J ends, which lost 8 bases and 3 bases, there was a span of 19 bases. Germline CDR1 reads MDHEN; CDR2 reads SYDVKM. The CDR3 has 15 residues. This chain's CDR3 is CASFEGGFMDYGYTF. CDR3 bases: TGTGCCAGCTTTGAGGGGGGTTTTATGGACTATGGCTACACCTTC.

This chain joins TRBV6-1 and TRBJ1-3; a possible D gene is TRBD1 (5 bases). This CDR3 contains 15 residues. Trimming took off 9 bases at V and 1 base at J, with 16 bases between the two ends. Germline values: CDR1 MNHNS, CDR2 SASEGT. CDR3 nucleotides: TGTGCCAGTGGGGGGAGTTCGTATTCTGGAAACACCATATATTTT. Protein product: CASGGSSYSGNTIYF.

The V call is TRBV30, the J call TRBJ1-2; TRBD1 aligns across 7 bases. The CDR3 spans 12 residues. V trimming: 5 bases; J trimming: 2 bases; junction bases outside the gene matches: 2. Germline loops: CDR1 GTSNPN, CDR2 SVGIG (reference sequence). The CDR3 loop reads CAWAGQNYGYTF. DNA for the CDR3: TGTGCCTGGGCGGGACAGAACTATGGCTACACCTTC.

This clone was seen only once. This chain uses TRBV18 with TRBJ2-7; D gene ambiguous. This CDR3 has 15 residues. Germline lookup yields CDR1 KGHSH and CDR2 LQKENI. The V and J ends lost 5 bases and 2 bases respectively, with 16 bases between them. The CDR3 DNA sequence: TGTGCCAGCTCAATCGGACGGCTATCACCCTACGAGCAGTACTTC. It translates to CASSIGRLSPYEQYF.